Following are 32 T cell receptor beta chains from one sample sequenced in a study of blood T cell repertoires in COVID-19. Clones were sequenced by immunoSEQ multiplex PCR, and TCRdb holds only the in-frame ones, with some missing. The sample lists around 150,000 clones, about 77% occurring once. The specimen sequenced was peripheral blood. Receptor source: a woman older than 75 with acute or convalescent COVID-19.

This rearrangement joins TRBV7-9 to TRBJ1-6; D is unresolved. There are 12 residues in the CDR3. In germline, CDR1 is SEHNR, CDR2 FQNEAQ (reference sequence). The V and J ends lost 6 bases and 12 bases respectively, with 12 bases between them. In DNA form, the CDR3 reads TGTGCCAGCAGTCCAGGAGGCAGACCCCTCCACTTT. It translates to CASSPGGRPLHF.

This chain joins TRBV28 and TRBJ2-7, with 10 bases that match TRBD2. Germline CDR1 reads MDHEN; CDR2 reads SYDVKM. V shed 0 bases and J 1 base; nucleotides not matched to a gene: 6. This CDR3 region has 17 residues. The DNA for the CDR3 is TGTGCCAGCAGTTTATGGGGTACTAGCGGGACTTCCTACGAGCAGTACTTC. Amino acid sequence: CASSLWGTSGTSYEQYF. The full variable domain, completed using reference TRBV28 and TRBJ2-7, is DVKVTQSSRYLVKRTGEKVFLECVQDMDHENMFWYRQDPGLGLRLIYFSYDVKMKEKGDIPEGYSVSREKKERFSLILESASTNQTSMYLCASSLWGTSGTSYEQYFGPGTRLTVT.

This clone has ten or more counts. The rearrangement joins TRBV27 to TRBJ2-1, with D possibly TRBD1 on 5 matching bases. Germline CDR1 and CDR2: MNHEY and SMNVEV (reference sequence). The CDR3 has 15 residues. V lost 4 bases and J 3 bases, leaving 13 bases between the germline ends. CDR3 in DNA: TGTGCCAGCAGTTACGACCAAGGGGACTACAATGAGCAGTTCTTC. Translating gives CASSYDQGDYNEQFF.

The V call is TRBV6-5, the J call TRBJ1-5, with a tentative D call TRBD1 (6 bases). Looked up from germline, CDR1 is MNHEY and CDR2 is SVGAGI. The CDR3 runs to 14 residues. V was clipped by 2 bases and J by 7 bases, with 12 bases between them. CDR3 region: CASSYDAGVQPQHF. CDR3 in DNA: TGTGCCAGCAGTTACGACGCAGGGGTCCAGCCCCAGCATTTT.

This chain joins TRBV28 and TRBJ1-2; 7 bases are shared with TRBD1. V gave up 3 bases and J gave up 1 base; unmatched junction bases: 11. The CDR3 runs 17 residues. Germline V gene data show CDR1 as MDHEN and CDR2 as SYDVKM. The CDR3 nucleotides are TGTGCCAGCAGTTTGGGCAGGGGGACCGCCGATAACTATGGCTACACCTTC. Amino acids: CASSLGRGTADNYGYTF.

In its sample, this clone was seen a few times. The CDR3 protein is CASRGTDSNQPQHF. CDR3 bases: TGTGCCAGCAGGGGGACTGATAGCAATCAGCCCCAGCATTTT. The chain is built from TRBV7-2 and TRBJ1-5; D is perhaps TRBD1 (5 bases). V lost 6 bases, J lost 0 bases, and 9 bases lay in between. This CDR3 comprises 14 residues. Germline V lookup: CDR1 SGHTA, CDR2 FQGNSA.

DNA of the CDR3: TGTGCCAGCAGTCCGGGACTCGTGAACACCGGGGAGCTGTTTTTT. Its translation is CASSPGLVNTGELFF. The chain employs TRBV7-2 and TRBJ2-2; D is perhaps TRBD2 (6 bases). The CDR3 consists of 15 residues. Germline CDR1 is SGHTA and CDR2 is FQGNSA. Trimming removed 6 bases from V and 1 base from J, with 12 bases in between.

The V gene is TRBV3-1 (or the pseudogene TRBV3-2), the J gene TRBJ2-7; the D gene is possibly TRBD2 (5 bases). Per the germline V gene, CDR1 is LGHDT and CDR2 is YNNKEL (reference sequence). This CDR3 is 13 amino acids long. V gave up 0 bases and J gave up 3 bases, with 6 bases separating them. DNA for the CDR3: TGTGCCAGCAGCCAAGATCGGGGCTACGAGCAGTACTTC. Translated: CASSQDRGYEQYF.

The chain employs TRBV19 and TRBJ1-2, with D maybe TRBD1 (6 bases). The CDR3 loop spans 17 amino acids. Between the trimmed V and J ends, which lost 6 bases and 5 bases, there was a span of 25 bases. CDR1 is LNHDA, CDR2 SQIVND, per germline (reference sequence). The CDR3 is CASRGGIGGASGYGYTF. The CDR3 DNA sequence: TGTGCCAGTAGGGGAGGGATCGGGGGCGCATCGGGGTATGGCTACACCTTC.

This chain uses TRBV7-8 with TRBJ2-5; 8 bases align to TRBD2. The CDR3 consists of 14 residues. The germline CDR1 and CDR2 sequences are SGHVS and FQNEAQ. The V and J ends lost 5 bases and 5 bases, in that order; junction bases with no gene match: 7. The CDR3 DNA reads as TGTGCCAGCAGCATCGGGACTAGTTGGGAGACCCAGTACTTC. This sequence encodes CASSIGTSWETQYF.

The chain carries TRBV27 and TRBJ1-2; TRBD1 aligns across 8 bases. Unmatched junction bases numbered 9, after V lost 5 bases and J lost 1 base. This CDR3 spans 16 amino acids. In germline, CDR1 is MNHEY, CDR2 SMNVEV (reference sequence). This chain's CDR3 is CASSLRTGSINYGYTF. Here the CDR3 DNA reads TGTGCCAGCAGTCTGCGGACAGGGTCAATTAACTATGGCTACACCTTC.

This chain joins TRBV12-3 or TRBV12-4 and TRBJ1-2; D possibly corresponds to TRBD1 (5 bases). Between the trimmed V and J ends, which lost 5 bases and 4 bases, there was a span of 11 bases. The CDR3 covers 13 residues. CDR3 residues: CASSLQGPYGYTF. CDR3 in DNA: TGTGCCAGCAGTCTCCAGGGTCCCTATGGCTACACCTTC.

This rearrangement joins TRBV10-3 to TRBJ2-3; the D gene is possibly TRBD2 (6 bases). The CDR3 spans 14 residues. V gave up 4 bases and J gave up 1 base, with 9 bases separating them. The germline V gene encodes CDR1 ENHRY and CDR2 SYGVKD. This CDR3 is CAISAGEGTDTQYF. The CDR3 bases are TGTGCCATCAGTGCCGGGGAGGGCACAGATACGCAGTATTTT.

The genes are TRBV2 and TRBJ2-2; D gene ambiguous. The germline CDR1 and CDR2 sequences are SNHLY and FYNNEI. V dropped 3 bases and J dropped 3 bases, with 8 bases sitting between them. The CDR3 runs to 14 residues. CDR3 loop: CASSDPQYTGELFF. The DNA for the CDR3 is TGTGCCAGCAGTGATCCCCAATACACCGGGGAGCTGTTTTTT.

The chain combines TRBV27 with TRBJ2-5, with TRBD1 identical over 8 bases. Germline V gives CDR1 MNHEY, CDR2 SMNVEV (reference sequence). V was clipped by 5 bases and J by 5 bases; unmatched bases: 7. The CDR3 runs to 14 residues. The CDR3 here is CASSHGQGSETQYF. The CDR3 DNA is TGTGCCAGCAGTCATGGACAGGGATCGGAGACCCAGTACTTC.

The chain combines TRBV5-1 with TRBJ1-3; the match to TRBD1 covers 8 bases. V lost 0 bases, J lost 4 bases, and 6 bases stayed unmatched. The CDR3 is made up of 16 amino acids. Germline values: CDR1 SGHRS, CDR2 YFSETQ. The CDR3 DNA follows: TGCGCCAGCAGCTTGGCCCCGACAGGGGTAGGAAACACCATATATTTT. The encoded protein is CASSLAPTGVGNTIYF.

This rearrangement joins TRBV28 to TRBJ2-7; 8 nucleotides match TRBD1. Germline V gene data show CDR1 as MDHEN and CDR2 as SYDVKM. The CDR3 has 16 amino acids. The V gene end was trimmed by 1 base and the J gene end by 0 bases; junction bases not matched to a gene: 5. The CDR3 DNA reads as TGTGCCAGCAGTTTATCCGGGACAGGAAGCTCCTACGAGCAGTACTTC. As protein: CASSLSGTGSSYEQYF.

This chain joins TRBV6-5 and TRBJ2-6; no clear D. Trimming removed 0 bases at V and 4 bases at J, with 7 bases between. The CDR3 contains 15 residues. CDR1 MNHEY and CDR2 SVGAGI come from the germline V gene. The CDR3 is CASSYSWAGANVLTF. DNA of the CDR3: TGTGCCAGCAGTTACTCGTGGGCCGGGGCCAACGTCCTGACTTTC.

The chain recombines TRBV6-5 with TRBJ2-6, with D uncertain. CDR1 is MNHEY and CDR2 is SVGAGI in the germline V gene. V dropped 9 bases and J dropped 0 bases, with 6 bases sitting between them. The CDR3 is made up of 13 amino acids. The CDR3 bases are TGTGCCAGTTCGTTCTCTGGGGCCAACGTCCTGACTTTC. Translated, it gives CASSFSGANVLTF.

The V call is TRBV27, the J call TRBJ1-5; a weak D match, TRBD1 (5 bases). Germline V CDR1 and CDR2: MNHEY, SMNVEV (reference sequence). CDR3 length equals 14 residues. Trimming removed 6 bases from V and 5 bases from J, with 14 bases in between. The CDR3 region has the DNA TGTGCCAGCAGCCTCGGACGGGACTATCAGCCCCAGCATTTT. Amino acids: CASSLGRDYQPQHF.

On this clone itself: This CDR3 is also generated by other DNA sequences in the sample. The CDR3 loop is CASSPTGSSYNEQFF. The CDR3 DNA reads as TGTGCCAGCAGTCCGACGGGAAGCTCCTACAATGAGCAGTTCTTC. The genes are TRBV5-4 and TRBJ2-1; possibly TRBD2 for D (5 bases). This CDR3 has 15 residues. Trimming pared 5 bases from V and 0 bases from J, leaving 12 bases between. CDR1 and CDR2 (germline): SGHNT, YYREEE (reference sequence).

The rearrangement links TRBV30 to TRBJ2-5; TRBD2 agrees at 7 bases. Germline CDR1 and CDR2: GTSNPN and SVGIG (reference sequence). This CDR3 contains 15 residues. J was trimmed by 4 bases and V by 0 bases; bases with no gene match: 8. CDR3 region: CAWSVGAGTIETQYF. The CDR3 bases are TGTGCCTGGAGTGTGGGCGCCGGGACTATAGAGACCCAGTACTTC.

The chain has TRBV3-1 (or the pseudogene TRBV3-2) and TRBJ1-6; D not resolved. From germline, CDR1 is LGHDT and CDR2 YNNKEL (reference sequence). The CDR3 extends over 14 amino acids. V lost 4 bases to trimming and J lost 9 bases, with 13 bases between them. Written as DNA, the CDR3 is TGTGCCAGCAGCCCCGCCCGGGGAGGTTCACCCCTCCACTTT. Protein: CASSPARGGSPLHF.

This sequence joins TRBV3-1 (or the pseudogene TRBV3-2) and TRBJ2-7, with D maybe TRBD2 (5 bases). V was trimmed by 1 base and J by 7 bases, leaving 8 bases between them. CDR1 LGHDT and CDR2 YNNKEL come from the germline V gene (reference sequence). This CDR3 comprises 12 residues. This CDR3 is CASSQAGSEQYF. The CDR3 DNA sequence: TGTGCCAGCAGCCAAGCGGGGTCTGAGCAGTACTTC.

The chain is built from TRBV6-5 and TRBJ2-5; maybe TRBD2 (6 bases). The germline CDR1 and CDR2 sequences are MNHEY and SVGAGI. Trimming removed 6 bases from V and 2 bases from J, with 13 bases in between. The CDR3 spans 14 residues. The CDR3 DNA is TGTGCCAGCAGCCCCGGGACTTCACAAGAGACCCAGTACTTC. The encoded protein is CASSPGTSQETQYF.

The genes are TRBV5-1 and TRBJ1-6, with TRBD1 identical over 7 bases. The CDR3 runs to 14 residues. CDR1 and CDR2 from the germline V gene are SGHRS and YFSETQ. Trimming removed 4 bases from V and 5 bases from J; junction bases left unmatched: 3. Here the CDR3 reads CASSTGQNNSPLHF. DNA for the CDR3: TGCGCCAGCAGCACGGGACAGAATAATTCACCCCTCCACTTT.

The chain employs TRBV5-1 and TRBJ2-7, with 9 bases matching TRBD2. Trimming at V came to 4 bases and at J to 7 bases, leaving 6 bases not matched to a gene. The CDR3 is 13 residues long. In germline, CDR1 is SGHRS, CDR2 YFSETQ. The CDR3 DNA is TGCGCCAGCAGCCAGGGACTAGCCCAAGAGCAGTACTTC. This encodes CASSQGLAQEQYF.

This chain links TRBV25-1 with TRBJ2-7; TRBD1 agrees at 8 bases. After removal of 6 bases from V and 3 bases from J, the junction contained 7 bases not matched to a gene. The CDR3 is made up of 14 amino acids. The germline V gene has CDR1 MGHDK and CDR2 SYGVNS. In DNA form, the CDR3 reads TGTGCCAGCAGCCCCAGGACAGGGAGCTACGAGCAGTACTTC. Translated, it gives CASSPRTGSYEQYF.

J is TRBJ1-5 and V is TRBV7-8; D perhaps matches TRBD1 (5 bases). The germline V gene encodes CDR1 SGHVS and CDR2 FQNEAQ. There are 16 residues in the CDR3. The ends were cut back, 1 base at V and 4 bases at J, with 14 bases in the middle. CDR3 protein: CASSLGVGVLNQPQHF. CDR3 DNA sequence: TGTGCCAGCAGCTTAGGGGTAGGGGTCCTTAATCAGCCCCAGCATTTT.

This clone was detected only once. This sequence joins TRBV28 and TRBJ1-3; D remains unclear. Germline CDR1 is MDHEN and CDR2 is SYDVKM. This CDR3 comprises 14 residues. V lost 6 bases and J lost 0, with 9 bases in between. CDR3 sequence: CASSQTGSGNTIYF. The CDR3 DNA is TGTGCCAGCAGCCAGACTGGCTCTGGAAACACCATATATTTT.

The rearrangement joins TRBV12-5 to TRBJ2-5; 8 nucleotides agree with TRBD2. J lost 1 base, V lost 5 bases, and 9 bases had no gene match. Germline loops: CDR1 LGHNT, CDR2 FRNRAP. CDR3 length: 16 residues. DNA of the CDR3: TGTGCTAGTGGTCCGGGGGTAGCGGGGATCCAAGAGACCCAGTACTTC. The encoded protein is CASGPGVAGIQETQYF.

V and J are TRBV7-8 and TRBJ2-7; 11 bases line up with TRBD1. V shed 7 bases, J shed 2 bases, and the junction held 4 bases outside the gene matches. The germline V gene has CDR1 SGHVS and CDR2 FQNEAQ. This CDR3 has 14 residues. CDR3 sequence reads: CASNPGQGAYEQYF. CDR3 in DNA: TGTGCCAGCAACCCGGGACAGGGGGCCTACGAGCAGTACTTC.